This TCR beta chain was captured in a study of human T cells and chemical hapten exposure (dated by TCRdb to the early 2020s). At the level of the whole study: For sensitization, 2% DPC in acetone was applied to a roughly 2 cm by roughly 2 cm area of upper inner arm skin. Weekly therapeutic DPC doses were additionally applied to the scalp of patients throughout the approximately 25-week study period. Patch tests used Finn chambers with 0.01% DPC on the upper back, scored after 6 days by International Contact Dermatitis Research Group standards. Alopecia areata with under or over 50% scalp involvement, alopecia totalis and alopecia universalis were represented in the patient cohort, which was mostly female. Libraries were combined into a pool for sequencing, and differences in TCR yield between samples came mainly from small differences in library volumes within the pool. The study tracked peripheral blood TCR repertoire changes in vivo during primary and secondary sensitization to the hapten diphenylcyclopropenone (DPC) in alopecia patients. Blood was sampled from patients pre-sensitization (week 0) and at 2, 6 and about 24 weeks after DPC sensitization. Some 29 alopecia patients gave blood for TCR sequencing at one to four time points (pre-sensitization, 2, 6 and 24 weeks). For every blood RNA sample, sequencing covered both the TCR alpha and TCR beta chains. Study-wide findings and limitations: All patients had alopecia, a presumed autoimmune disease, so their immune response might differ from that of healthy individuals. Patch test score was positively correlated with the number of PT1 expanded TCRs, with significance at thresholds 8, 16 and 32 but not at 4. After repeated subsampling, the strength of the expansion versus patch-test correlation and the threshold at which it became significant changed. Compared with pre-sensitization or healthy control sets, expanded TCRs formed significantly more large CDR3 similarity clusters, which is consistent with antigen-driven responses. DPC sensitization did not change the number of TCRs with a frequency above 1 in 1000, and there was no evidence of changes in global repertoire structure.

The germline V gene encodes CDR1 LGHDT and CDR2 YNNKEL (reference sequence). From its cysteine to its phenylalanine, the CDR3 spans 15 amino acids. The only DNA kept is the CDR3, 45 bases in frame from the first base. V is trimmed back by 4 bases and J by 4 bases, and the junction contains 4 bases that no gene match accounts for. This clonotype was detected many times. Its antigen specificity is not known. It has no much larger one-base neighbor in the sample; base qualities were not kept. Libraries were prepared through RACE. Sequencing relied on a NextSeq 500. During library preparation, unique molecular identifiers were attached to individual cDNA molecules so that TCRs could be counted quantitatively and reproducibly. In the authors' own workflow: A median of around 96,000 TCRs per sample was observed, with a range of roughly 20,000 to 750,000. V, J and CDR3 annotation of the TCR reads was carried out using the Decombinator software suite. For the PS versus PT1 abundance plots, all samples were subsampled to the same number of TCRs (28,000). TCRs were defined as expanded if absent before sensitization and observed at least eight times at the 2-week time point. The raw public reads went through TCRdb reprocessing: fastp at Q25, MiXCR clone calling, in-frame beta chains kept. Every distinct CDR3 protein forms one entry, paired with its most common genes and DNA. TCRdb, rather than the study authors, made the V and J calls. In this sample the table shows some 43,000 distinct CDR3 sequences, over 3.5% of which occur a single time. The top ten constitute roughly a quarter of the sample.

Interpreted using the paper, the time point label stands for: patch test 1, 2 weeks after DPC sensitization. What this sample's treatment or condition label stands for: therapeutic diphenylcyclopropenone sensitization with weekly scalp DPC. Total RNA was isolated from unfractionated whole blood collected in Tempus Blood RNA tubes. Blood at each patch-test visit was drawn before the patch test was applied. Patients were considered eligible if aged 18 to 70, diagnosed with alopecia and deemed suitable for DPC therapy, and patients were excluded if pregnant. Recombination linked TRBV3-1 to TRBJ2-1; the junction holds 10 bases that match TRBD2. The receptor comes from a man aged 45-65 years with alopecia areata. Some clones in this sample may be carry-over from other donors' samples. The material was whole blood, obtained in connection with sensitization to the hapten diphenylcyclopropenone (DPC). For the CDR3, the sequence is CASSRTSGKYNEQFF. The nucleotide sequence is TGTGCCAGCAGCCGCACTAGCGGGAAATACAATGAGCAGTTCTTC.